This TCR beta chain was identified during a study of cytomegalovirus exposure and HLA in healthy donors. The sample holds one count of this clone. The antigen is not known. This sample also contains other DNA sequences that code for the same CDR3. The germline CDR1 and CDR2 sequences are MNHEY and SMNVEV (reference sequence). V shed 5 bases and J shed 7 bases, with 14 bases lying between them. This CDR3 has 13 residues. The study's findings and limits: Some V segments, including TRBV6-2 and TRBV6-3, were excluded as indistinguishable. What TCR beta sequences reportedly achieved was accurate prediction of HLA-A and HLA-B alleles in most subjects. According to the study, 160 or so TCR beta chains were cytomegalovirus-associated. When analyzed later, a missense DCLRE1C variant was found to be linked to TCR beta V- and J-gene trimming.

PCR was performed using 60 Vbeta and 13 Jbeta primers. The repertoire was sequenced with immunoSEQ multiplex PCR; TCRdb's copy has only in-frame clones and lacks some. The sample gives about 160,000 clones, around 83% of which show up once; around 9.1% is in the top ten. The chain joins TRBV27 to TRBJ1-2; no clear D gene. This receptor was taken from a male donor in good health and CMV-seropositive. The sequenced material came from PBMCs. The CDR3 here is CASSPGSAGGYTF. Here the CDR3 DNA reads TGTGCCAGCAGTCCGGGTTCTGCTGGTGGCTACACCTTC.